This entry is about one TCR beta chain. This record comes from a study of T cell responses to AZD1222 COVID-19 vaccine. The protocol was immunoSEQ multiplex PCR, while the TCRdb copy is restricted to in-frame clones and leaves out a portion. This table has over 150,000 clones, about 93% appearing once. Germline CDR1 SGHAT, CDR2 FQNNGV. The junction had 5 bases not matched to a gene; V was cut back by 4 bases and J by 5 bases. This CDR3 is 13 amino acids long. The chain joins TRBV11-2 to TRBJ2-7, with TRBD1 matching 7 bases. This specimen consisted of peripheral blood, obtained 28 days after the second dose of the MenACWY control vaccine. This sequence was found in an adult who received the MenACWY meningococcal vaccine as a control. The CDR3: CASSSDRVNEQYF. The CDR3 DNA reads TGTGCCAGCAGCTCCGACAGGGTAAACGAGCAGTACTTC.